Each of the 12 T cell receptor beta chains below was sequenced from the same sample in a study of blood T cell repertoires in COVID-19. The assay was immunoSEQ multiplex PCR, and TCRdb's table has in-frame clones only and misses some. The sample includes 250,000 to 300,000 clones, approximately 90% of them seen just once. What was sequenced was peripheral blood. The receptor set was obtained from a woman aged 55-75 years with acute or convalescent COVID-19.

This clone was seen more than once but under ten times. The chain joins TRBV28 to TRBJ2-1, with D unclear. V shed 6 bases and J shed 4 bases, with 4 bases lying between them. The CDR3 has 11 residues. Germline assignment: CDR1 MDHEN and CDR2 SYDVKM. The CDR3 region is CASSLYNEQFF. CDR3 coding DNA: TGTGCCAGCAGCCTATACAATGAGCAGTTCTTC.

The CDR3 reads CATRRQGAAEAFF. In nucleotides, the CDR3 is TGTGCCACACGGCGACAGGGGGCGGCTGAAGCTTTCTTT. This chain uses TRBV15 with TRBJ1-1, with TRBD1 identical over 10 bases. With 9 bases clipped from V and 6 bases from J, the junction kept 7 bases outside the gene matches. This CDR3 has 13 residues. CDR1 is LNHNV, CDR2 YYDKDF, per germline (reference sequence).

This chain's CDR3 is CASSLRQGWTGELFF. For the CDR3, the DNA is TGTGCCAGCAGCTTGAGACAGGGGTGGACCGGGGAGCTGTTTTTT. J is TRBJ2-2 and V is TRBV11-2; 8 bases match TRBD1. The CDR3 spans 15 residues. The V and J ends lost 3 bases and 5 bases, in that order; junction bases with no gene match: 5. CDR1 and CDR2 (germline): SGHAT, FQNNGV.

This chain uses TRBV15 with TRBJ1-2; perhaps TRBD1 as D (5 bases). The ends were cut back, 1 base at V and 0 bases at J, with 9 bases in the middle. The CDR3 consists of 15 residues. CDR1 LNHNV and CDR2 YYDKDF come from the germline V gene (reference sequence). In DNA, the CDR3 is TGTGCCACCAGCAGAGGTCGACAGACTAACTATGGCTACACCTTC. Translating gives CATSRGRQTNYGYTF.

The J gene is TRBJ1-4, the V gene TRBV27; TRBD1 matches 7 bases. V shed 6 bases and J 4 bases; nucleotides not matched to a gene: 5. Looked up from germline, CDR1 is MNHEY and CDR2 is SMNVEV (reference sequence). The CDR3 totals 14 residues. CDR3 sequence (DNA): TGTGCCAGCAGCTCGGGACAGCGTAATGAAAAACTGTTTTTT. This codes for CASSSGQRNEKLFF.

This CDR3 is CASTPGLGYEQYF. CDR3 bases: TGTGCCAGCACCCCAGGGTTGGGCTACGAGCAGTACTTC. This rearrangement joins TRBV28 to TRBJ2-7, with D perhaps matching TRBD1 (5 bases). Germline-derived CDR1 and CDR2 are MDHEN and SYDVKM. V dropped 7 bases and J dropped 3 bases, with 13 bases sitting between them. The CDR3 runs to 13 residues.

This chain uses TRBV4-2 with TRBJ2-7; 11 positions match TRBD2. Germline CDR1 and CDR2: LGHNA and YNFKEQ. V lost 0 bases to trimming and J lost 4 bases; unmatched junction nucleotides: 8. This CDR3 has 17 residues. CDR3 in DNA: TGTGCCAGCAGCCAAGAGCTAGCGGGGGGCCGGGGATACGAGCAGTACTTC. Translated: CASSQELAGGRGYEQYF.

The CDR3 is CASSYGAGGIRTGELFF. The CDR3 DNA is TGTGCCAGCAGTTACGGTGCGGGGGGGATACGCACCGGGGAGCTGTTTTTT. This rearrangement joins TRBV6-2 or TRBV6-3 to TRBJ2-2, with 9 bases fitting TRBD2. After removal of 2 bases from V and 4 bases from J, the junction contained 8 bases not matched to a gene. The germline V gene has CDR1 MNHEY and CDR2 SVGEGT. The CDR3 spans 17 residues.

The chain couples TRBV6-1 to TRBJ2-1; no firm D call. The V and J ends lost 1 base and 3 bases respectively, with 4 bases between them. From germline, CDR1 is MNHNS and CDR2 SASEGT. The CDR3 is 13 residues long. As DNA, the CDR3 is TGTGCCAGCAGTGAAGTCGGCTACAATGAGCAGTTCTTC. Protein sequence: CASSEVGYNEQFF.

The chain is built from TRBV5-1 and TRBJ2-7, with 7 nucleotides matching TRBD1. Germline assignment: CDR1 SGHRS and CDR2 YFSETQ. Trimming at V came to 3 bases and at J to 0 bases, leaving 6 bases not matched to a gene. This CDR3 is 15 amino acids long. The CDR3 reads CASSYNRDSSYEQYF. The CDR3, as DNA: TGCGCCAGCAGCTATAACCGGGACAGCTCCTACGAGCAGTACTTC.

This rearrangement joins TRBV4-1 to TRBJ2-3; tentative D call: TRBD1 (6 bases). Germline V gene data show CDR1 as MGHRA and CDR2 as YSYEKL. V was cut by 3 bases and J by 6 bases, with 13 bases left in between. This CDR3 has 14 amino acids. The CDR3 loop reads CASSQGSGADTQYF. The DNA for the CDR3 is TGCGCCAGCAGCCAGGGCTCAGGGGCGGATACGCAGTATTTT.

The CDR3 nucleotides read TGTGCCAGCAGCTCAGCGGGGGCCTCCAATGAGCAGTTCTTC. The encoded protein is CASSSAGASNEQFF. This rearrangement joins TRBV7-3 to TRBJ2-1, with TRBD2 matching over 8 bases. The germline V gene encodes CDR1 SGHTA and CDR2 FQGTGA. The CDR3 loop spans 14 amino acids. V gave up 4 bases and J gave up 6 bases; unmatched junction bases: 5.